The 11 T cell receptor beta chains listed next were all sequenced from one sample in a study of blood T cell repertoires in COVID-19. This table comes from immunoSEQ multiplex PCR, and its TCRdb copy is limited to in-frame clones, with some not included. The table lists approximately 240,000 clones, over 90% of them singletons. Sequenced sample: peripheral blood. These receptors were obtained from a man aged 25 to 40 with COVID-19, enrolled during active disease.

This chain connects TRBV10-3 to TRBJ1-5; D perhaps matches TRBD1 (6 bases). The CDR3 has 14 amino acids. Deletions cut 6 bases from V and 3 bases from J, with 12 bases between. CDR1 is ENHRY and CDR2 is SYGVKD in the germline V gene. Written as DNA, the CDR3 is TGTGCCATCAGGGGGCAGGGGAACAATCAGCCCCAGCATTTT. Translation gives CAIRGQGNNQPQHF.

This clone was seen a handful of times. The rearrangement joins TRBV29-1 to TRBJ1-2; D remains unclear. This CDR3 contains 14 residues. V was cut by 0 bases and J by 4 bases, with 12 bases left in between. CDR1 and CDR2 (germline): SQVTM, ANQGSEA. The CDR3 reads CSVEEGDVSYGYTF. The CDR3 DNA sequence: TGCAGCGTTGAAGAAGGAGACGTTAGCTATGGCTACACCTTC.

The chain has TRBV10-3 and TRBJ1-6, with D hard to call. The V gene's germline CDR1 is ENHRY and CDR2 SYGVKD. Trimming shortened V by 4 bases and J by 11 bases, and 12 bases separated the two germline ends. The CDR3 loop spans 13 amino acids. The CDR3 bases are TGTGCCATCAGTGGGGAGGGTAGGGCACCCCTCCACTTT. Amino acids: CAISGEGRAPLHF.

This chain uses TRBV6-6 with TRBJ1-4; 10 positions agree with TRBD1. Germline CDR1 and CDR2: MNHNY and SVGAGI (reference sequence). Losses at the gene ends were 6 bases for V and 7 bases for J; bases not matched to a gene: 5. The CDR3 sequence is 14 residues long. The CDR3 reads CASSQGTGVEKLFF. CDR3 sequence (DNA): TGTGCCAGCAGCCAGGGGACAGGGGTTGAAAAACTGTTTTTT.

V gene TRBV10-3 combines with J gene TRBJ1-2; D ambiguous. V lost 3 bases and J 5 bases, leaving 10 bases between the germline ends. Germline CDR1 reads ENHRY; CDR2 reads SYGVKD. The CDR3 covers 13 residues. CDR3 amino acids: CAISENRVYGYTF. CDR3 coding DNA: TGTGCCATCAGTGAAAACAGAGTTTATGGCTACACCTTC.

The genes are TRBV7-9 and TRBJ2-1; possibly TRBD2 for D (7 bases). V was shortened by 5 bases and J by 5 bases, with 13 bases between the two germline ends. The CDR3 sequence is 14 residues long. Germline values: CDR1 SEHNR, CDR2 FQNEAQ (reference sequence). The DNA for the CDR3 is TGTGCCAGCAGCCGAGGGGGAGGGGACAATGAGCAGTTCTTC. Translation: CASSRGGGDNEQFF.

The genes are TRBV27 and TRBJ1-6; D perhaps matches TRBD1 (6 bases). This CDR3 contains 15 residues. Per germline, CDR1 MNHEY and CDR2 SMNVEV (reference sequence). Deletions cut 1 base from V and 7 bases from J, with 11 bases between. The CDR3: CASSLYDRGNSPLHF. CDR3 in DNA: TGTGCCAGCAGTTTATACGATAGGGGGAATTCACCCCTCCACTTT.

The chain joins TRBV19 to TRBJ1-2, with D maybe TRBD1 (6 bases). From germline, CDR1 is LNHDA and CDR2 SQIVND (reference sequence). This CDR3 comprises 14 residues. V shed 5 bases and J shed 3 bases, with 13 bases lying between them. CDR3 sequence reads: CASSDWTDYYGYTF. For the CDR3, the DNA is TGTGCCAGTAGTGATTGGACAGACTACTATGGCTACACCTTC.

This clone showed up just once. V gene TRBV29-1 combines with J gene TRBJ1-2, with 9 bases aligning to TRBD1. Germline V CDR1 and CDR2: SQVTM, ANQGSEA. V lost 6 bases to trimming and J lost 1 base; unmatched junction nucleotides: 3. This CDR3 is 13 amino acids long. The CDR3 coding sequence is TGCAGCGTACAGGGGGCAGTTAACTATGGCTACACCTTC. Its protein is CSVQGAVNYGYTF.

This rearrangement joins TRBV12-3 or TRBV12-4 to TRBJ1-5, with TRBD1 as a possible D gene (5 bases). This CDR3 is built from 13 residues. The V end lost 1 base, the J end lost 5 bases, and 6 bases lay between the germline ends. CDR3: CASSLGRDQPQHF. CDR3 bases: TGTGCCAGCAGTTTAGGCAGGGATCAGCCCCAGCATTTT.

This rearrangement joins TRBV6-6 to TRBJ1-4; possibly TRBD1 for D (5 bases). V lost 8 bases and J 0 bases, leaving 13 bases between the germline ends. This CDR3 comprises 15 residues. Germline loops: CDR1 MNHNY, CDR2 SVGAGI (reference sequence). The CDR3 nucleotides read TGTGCCAGCCTAAATATCAGGGCAACTAATGAAAAACTGTTTTTT. This codes for CASLNIRATNEKLFF.